This T cell receptor (beta chain) derives from a study of response to subunit inactivated influenza vaccine. One entry per CDR3 protein, called by TCRdb with MiXCR from the RT-PCR reads. The sample has fewer than 700,000 distinct CDR3 sequences; 10% to 15% are singletons. Specimen: PBMCs from blood, collected more than 35 days after vaccination. This clonotype originated in a man aged 50-60 years who received an inactivated influenza vaccine.

CDR3 residues: CASSPLSGAPQRGDTQYF. The CDR3, as DNA: TGCGCCAGCAGCCCGCTGTCCGGGGCCCCTCAGCGGGGGGATACGCAGTATTTT. The chain links TRBV4-1 to TRBJ2-3; 8 positions agree with TRBD2. This CDR3 region has 18 residues. The V and J ends lost 4 bases and 6 bases, in that order; junction bases with no gene match: 18. Germline V gene lookup returns CDR1 MGHRA and CDR2 YSYEKL.